The 5 T cell receptor beta chains given below trace back to one sample, sequenced in a study of T cell changes during pregnancy in multiple sclerosis. Using immunoSEQ multiplex PCR, the repertoire was profiled, and TCRdb retains in-frame clones only, with some absent. The data show tens of thousands of clones, more than 70% seen once. Material: CD8+ T cells from peripheral blood mononuclear cells, obtained in the third trimester of pregnancy. The receptors were gathered from a female donor with multiple sclerosis, enrolled in a pregnancy study.

This chain connects TRBV7-9 to TRBJ2-7; D is possibly TRBD1 (5 bases). Germline V lookup: CDR1 SEHNR, CDR2 FQNEAQ (reference sequence). V was clipped by 1 base and J by 2 bases, with 6 bases between them. CDR3 length equals 13 residues. In DNA form, the CDR3 reads TGTGCCAGCAGCTTAGTCAGGGCCTACGAGCAGTACTTC. Residues: CASSLVRAYEQYF.

V and J are TRBV7-9 and TRBJ1-1; D gene uncertain. The germline V gene has CDR1 SEHNR and CDR2 FQNEAQ (reference sequence). V was shortened by 0 bases and J by 7 bases, with 9 bases between the two germline ends. The CDR3 has 13 residues. The CDR3 sequence is CASSLAGVGEAFF. The CDR3 bases are TGTGCCAGCAGCTTAGCCGGGGTGGGTGAAGCTTTCTTT.

This clone was seen just once. The chain recombines TRBV9 with TRBJ2-7, with a weak D call TRBD2 (5 bases). The germline V gene has CDR1 SGDLS and CDR2 YYNGEE. The V end lost 0 bases, the J end lost 7 bases, and 14 bases lay between the germline ends. This CDR3 has 14 amino acids. As DNA, the CDR3 is TGTGCCAGCAGCGTAGCTTTGAGCGGTCCAGAGCAGTACTTC. Its protein product is CASSVALSGPEQYF.

The chain employs TRBV2 and TRBJ2-2, with D possibly being TRBD2 (5 bases). Germline V gene data show CDR1 as SNHLY and CDR2 as FYNNEI. This CDR3 has 13 residues. CDR3 loop: CAGTDFYTGELFF. The CDR3 region has the DNA TGTGCGGGCACGGACTTTTACACCGGGGAGCTGTTTTTT.

V is TRBV29-1 and J is TRBJ1-1; 8 bases match TRBD1. With V trimmed by 7 bases and J by 3 bases, 7 bases remained unmatched. The CDR3 spans 13 residues. Germline loops: CDR1 SQVTM, CDR2 ANQGSEA. Written as DNA, the CDR3 is TGCAGCGGAGCAGGGGGCTTGGACACTGAAGCTTTCTTT. Translated, it gives CSGAGGLDTEAFF.